This T cell receptor (beta chain) was sequenced during a study of blood T cell repertoires in COVID-19. The wider study: The samples span acute and convalescent COVID-19 from the United States, Italy and Spain. T cells, B-cell-depleted T cells, or PBMCs provided the cDNA or gDNA that served as material.

With 1 base removed from V and 7 bases from J, the gap between germline ends came to 6 bases. The germline V gene encodes CDR1 SGHRS and CDR2 YFSETQ. The CDR3 extends over 12 amino acids. In the study's own analysis: Amplification of reference gene primers was used by the study to estimate nucleated cell counts. TCRdb keeps only in-frame clones here, not all; method: immunoSEQ multiplex PCR. V, J and clone size are taken as reported in that table, and D and trimming were inferred from the DNA itself. The sample has over 400,000 clones, about 89% seen once. The Seattle patients joined while their infection was active and were tracked longitudinally afterward.

This receptor was obtained from a woman in her forties or fifties with COVID-19, enrolled during active disease. What was sequenced was peripheral blood. V usage is TRBV5-1 and J usage is TRBJ2-1, with no clear D. The CDR3 DNA is TGCGCCAGCAGCTTGAGCCCTAATGAGCAGTTCTTC. Its translation: CASSLSPNEQFF.